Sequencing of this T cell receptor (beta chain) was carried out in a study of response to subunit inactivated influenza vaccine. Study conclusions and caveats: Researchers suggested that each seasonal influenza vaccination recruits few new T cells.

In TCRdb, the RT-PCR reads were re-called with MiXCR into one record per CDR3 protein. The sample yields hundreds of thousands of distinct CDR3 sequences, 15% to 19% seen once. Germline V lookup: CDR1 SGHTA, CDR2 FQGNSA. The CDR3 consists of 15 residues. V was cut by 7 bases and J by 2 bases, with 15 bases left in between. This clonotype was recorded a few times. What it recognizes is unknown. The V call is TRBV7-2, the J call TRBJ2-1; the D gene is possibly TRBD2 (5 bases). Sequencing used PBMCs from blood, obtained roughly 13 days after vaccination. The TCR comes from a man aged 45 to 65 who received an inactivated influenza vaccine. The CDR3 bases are TGTGCCAGCACCCTGGACTCCCGCACCTACAATGAGCAGTTCTTC. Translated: CASTLDSRTYNEQFF.